The source of this T cell receptor (beta chain) is a study of blood T cell repertoires in COVID-19. Method: immunoSEQ multiplex PCR; TCRdb's copy keeps in-frame clones and lacks some. The table shows 53,000 or so clones, with roughly 79% occurring only once. CDR1 and CDR2 (germline): LGHNA, YSLEER. The CDR3 length is 14 residues. V shed 7 bases and J shed 5 bases, with 18 bases lying between them. V and J are TRBV4-3 and TRBJ2-7, with D possibly matching TRBD1 (6 bases). Sequencing used peripheral blood. The sequence was obtained from a human donor in a cohort sampled during active COVID-19. The CDR3 sequence is CASIPDSFLHEQYF. The CDR3 nucleotides are TGCGCCAGCATCCCGGACAGCTTCCTGCACGAGCAGTACTTC.